The 12 T cell receptor beta chains presented below share a single source sample, sequenced in a study of blood T cells in healthy people across ages. Through a sample-barcoded 5' primer and a J-beta primer mix, a second PCR was run for 7 to 11 cycles. Via MiXCR, TCRdb re-called the 5' RACE reads, giving one row per CDR3 protein. Of approximately 730,000 distinct CDR3 sequences listed, around 40% are singletons. The sequencing sample was made of blood. The receptors were sampled from a woman aged 60-75 years in good health.

The V gene is TRBV20-1, the J gene TRBJ2-7; the match to TRBD1 covers 7 bases. Per the germline V gene, CDR1 is DFQATT and CDR2 is SNEGSKA (reference sequence). V lost 6 bases and J lost 2; bases outside the gene matches: 10. CDR3 length: 14 residues. The DNA of the CDR3 is TGCAGTGCCGGAAGACAGGGTATGACCTACGAGCAGTACTTC. Amino acid sequence: CSAGRQGMTYEQYF.

This clonotype was found a few times. This chain uses TRBV25-1 with TRBJ2-1, with no clear D. The CDR3 sequence is 14 residues long. Trimming left V 4 bases short and J 7 bases short, with 14 bases between. Germline CDR1 and CDR2: MGHDK and SYGVNS. CDR3 nucleotides: TGTGCCAGCAGTGTCCCAGCCGGCAGAAATGAGCAGTTCTTC. Protein sequence: CASSVPAGRNEQFF. The full variable domain, its missing parts supplied by reference TRBV25-1 and TRBJ2-1, is EADIYQTPRYLVIGTGKKITLECSQTMGHDKMYWYQQDPGMELHLIHYSYGVNSTEKGDLSSESTVSRIRTEHFPLTLESARPSHTSQYLCASSVPAGRNEQFFGPGTRLTVL.

In regard to this clonotype: An end of the junction does not agree with germline; a read error may underlie this. The chain is built from TRBV7-7 and TRBJ2-1; TRBD1 aligns across 7 bases. Judging by the DNA end, TRBJ2-7 fits better; the J call may be wrong. This CDR3 spans 15 amino acids. Germline V lookup: CDR1 SSHAT, CDR2 FNYEAQ (reference sequence). The CDR3 DNA is TGTGCTAGCAGCACCGGGGACAGTATCTACAATGAGCAGTACTTC. Its translation is CASSTGDSIYNEQYF.

This clonotype has at least ten counts. The chain combines TRBV2 with TRBJ2-3; the D call may be TRBD1 or TRBD2 (5 bases each). The CDR3 totals 16 residues. V lost 5 bases and J 0 bases, leaving 15 bases between the germline ends. Germline V gene data show CDR1 as SNHLY and CDR2 as FYNNEI. The CDR3 bases are TGTGCCAGCAGTCCGTCAGGGAGTCTCAGCACAGATACGCAGTATTTT. It translates to CASSPSGSLSTDTQYF.

This chain connects TRBV20-1 to TRBJ2-7; a possible D gene is TRBD1 (6 bases). The germline V and J ends were trimmed by 2 bases and 6 bases, with 17 bases remaining between them. The CDR3 runs 14 residues. CDR1 is DFQATT, CDR2 SNEGSKA, per germline (reference sequence). The DNA of the CDR3 is TGCAGTGCTAGATTAGGGGGAGCTTTGAGCGAGCAGTACTTC. Translation gives CSARLGGALSEQYF.

This clonotype was seen only a few times. The chain links TRBV7-2 to TRBJ2-1; 13 positions match TRBD2. V lost 2 bases and J lost 4; bases outside the gene matches: 5. The CDR3 has 17 amino acids. Germline values: CDR1 SGHTA, CDR2 FQGNSA. Written as DNA, the CDR3 is TGTGCCAGCAGCTTATCCCAGACTAGCGGGAGGTACAATGAGCAGTTCTTC. It encodes CASSLSQTSGRYNEQFF.

CDR3 bases: TGTGCCAGCAGCCCCTTAGCGGGCGCCCCGGCCGAGCAGTTCTTC. It is translated as CASSPLAGAPAEQFF. The chain combines TRBV14 with TRBJ2-1, with TRBD2 matching 7 bases. J was trimmed by 10 bases and V by 4 bases; bases with no gene match: 13. This CDR3 has 15 residues. Germline V lookup: CDR1 SGHDN, CDR2 FVKESK.

The rearrangement uses TRBV7-3 and TRBJ2-6; D may be TRBD1 or TRBD2 (5 bases each). V was cut by 1 base and J by 4 bases, with 14 bases left in between. CDR1 and CDR2 (germline): SGHTA, FQGTGA. The CDR3 contains 17 residues. CDR3 amino acids: CASSLKYGGSGANVLTF. The CDR3 nucleotides read TGTGCCAGCAGCTTAAAATATGGGGGATCCGGGGCCAACGTCCTGACTTTC.

The chain employs TRBV28 and TRBJ2-3; 9 bases fit TRBD2. Unmatched junction bases numbered 7, after V lost 6 bases and J lost 3 bases. Per the germline V gene, CDR1 is MDHEN and CDR2 is SYDVKM. The CDR3 loop spans 15 amino acids. In DNA form, the CDR3 reads TGTGCCAGCAGCGTACCGGGACTAGCTACAGATACGCAGTATTTT. This sequence encodes CASSVPGLATDTQYF.

The V call is TRBV6-5, the J call TRBJ2-5; 9 bases are shared with TRBD1. CDR1 is MNHEY and CDR2 is SVGAGI in the germline V gene. The CDR3 length is 12 residues. J lost 4 bases, V lost 10 bases, and 4 bases had no gene match. CDR3 residues: CATKDRGETQYF. The CDR3, as DNA: TGTGCCACCAAGGACAGGGGAGAGACCCAGTACTTC.

This clonotype has more than one count but fewer than ten. This sequence joins TRBV7-9 and TRBJ2-3, with TRBD1 as a possible D gene (6 bases). The germline V gene has CDR1 SEHNR and CDR2 FQNEAQ (reference sequence). This CDR3 is built from 16 residues. Between the trimmed V and J ends, which lost 5 bases and 1 base, there was a span of 16 bases. The CDR3 protein is CASSTRDGGGTDTQYF. The CDR3 nucleotides read TGTGCCAGCAGCACCCGAGATGGGGGCGGCACAGATACGCAGTATTTT.

This clonotype was seen more than once but under ten times. The chain employs TRBV20-1 and TRBJ2-7; 11 nucleotides align to TRBD1. This CDR3 spans 14 amino acids. With 5 bases clipped from V and 5 bases from J, the junction kept 8 bases outside the gene matches. Germline CDR1 is DFQATT and CDR2 is SNEGSKA (reference sequence). CDR3 loop: CSAPRGDRGDEQYF. The CDR3 DNA is TGCAGTGCTCCTCGAGGGGACAGGGGGGACGAGCAGTACTTC.